Below, one T cell receptor (beta chain) is given with its context. What it binds is not known. The germline V gene encodes CDR1 SGDLS and CDR2 YYNGEE. Trimming took 0 bases from V and 9 from J, leaving 13 bases between them. The CDR3 consists of 14 residues. TCRalpha and TCRbeta libraries used 5'RACE with constant-segment primers and UMIs. TCRdb passed the 5' RACE reads through MiXCR, listing each CDR3 protein once. The sample lists around 300,000 distinct CDR3 sequences; just under 20% were seen once. This record comes from a study of T-cell memory formation after mild COVID-19. In the study overall: There were largely donor-specific TCR clusters. Findings and caveats of the study: Day 15 to 85 contracting clones showed balanced CD4/CD8; day 15 to 37 expanders favored CD4+.

Specimen: PBMCs or a T cell subset sorted from them (not recorded which). This clonotype was sampled from a man younger than 30 who had mild COVID-19 (a few samples of this study predate the infection). Cell type and time point are not known. This chain uses TRBV9 with TRBJ2-1; a weak D match, TRBD2 (5 bases). The DNA of the CDR3 is TGTGCCAGCAGCGTAGGGACTGCCTCCCGTGAGCAGTTCTTC. Amino acid sequence: CASSVGTASREQFF.